These 26 T cell receptor beta chains were sequenced from one sample in a study of cytomegalovirus exposure and HLA in healthy donors (dated by TCRdb to the late 2010s). Library prep was done by the immunoSEQ multiplex PCR assay. For the multiplex PCR, a mixture combining 60 forward primers for TCR Vbeta segments and 13 reverse primers for TCR Jbeta segments was used. As stored in TCRdb, this immuneACCESS dataset retains in-frame rearrangements with V and J assigned. A fraction of the clones does not appear; measured against another copy, unresolved V genes explain less than half of the discrepancy, and the remainder lacks a known reason. The sample has about 120,000 clones on record, around 83% of them singletons. More than 20% of the sample lies in the top ten. Sequenced material: PBMCs. The receptors stem from a man aged 25-45 years in good health and CMV-seropositive.

This sequence joins TRBV29-1 and TRBJ1-1; possibly TRBD1 for D (6 bases). Between the trimmed V and J ends, which lost 3 bases and 0 bases, there was a span of 11 bases. CDR1 is SQVTM and CDR2 is ANQGSEA in the germline V gene. The CDR3 sequence is 14 residues long. CDR3 nucleotide sequence: TGCAGCGTTGATCGGCAGGGGCTGAACACTGAAGCTTTCTTT. This sequence encodes CSVDRQGLNTEAFF.

The chain employs TRBV5-6 and TRBJ1-2; TRBD1 matches at 9 bases. Trimming took 1 base from V and 5 from J; bases not matched to a gene: 9. Per germline, CDR1 SGHDT and CDR2 YYEEEE. The CDR3 totals 16 residues. The CDR3 nucleotides are TGTGCCAGCAGCTTGAACATGGGACAGGGACCTTATGGCTACACCTTC. It encodes CASSLNMGQGPYGYTF.

This clone has more than one count but fewer than ten. This chain joins TRBV11-2 and TRBJ1-2; the D is unclear. The length of the CDR3 is 14 residues. Trimming pared 4 bases from V and 8 bases from J, leaving 17 bases between. The germline V gene encodes CDR1 SGHAT and CDR2 FQNNGV. Written as DNA, the CDR3 is TGTGCCAGCAGCTCGCGGGAGGCAGCCTCAGGCTACACCTTC. Its translation: CASSSREAASGYTF.

This sequence joins TRBV5-6 and TRBJ1-2, with no clear D. Germline values: CDR1 SGHDT, CDR2 YYEEEE. V lost 4 bases to trimming and J lost 1 base, with 17 bases between them. The length of the CDR3 is 16 residues. This CDR3 reads CASSKTPPDLNYGYTF. In DNA form, the CDR3 reads TGTGCCAGCAGCAAGACTCCCCCAGATCTTAACTATGGCTACACCTTC.

This chain links TRBV10-1 with TRBJ2-7; 7 positions agree with TRBD2. Germline CDR1 reads WNHNN; CDR2 reads SYGVQD (reference sequence). V was pared by 6 bases and J by 0 bases, with 2 bases of the junction left unmatched. This CDR3 contains 13 residues. The CDR3 region has the DNA TGCGCCAGCAGCCGGGGGGTCTCCTACGAGCAGTACTTC. The encoded protein is CASSRGVSYEQYF.

The rearrangement joins TRBV21-1 to TRBJ2-3; TRBD2 is taken as the D call from the table, unchecked against the DNA. TRBV21-1 is a pseudogene segment. The CDR3 runs 14 residues. The chain's CDR3 is CASSSLANLDTQYF. The CDR3 DNA follows: TGTGCCAGCAGCAGCCTAGCGAACCTAGATACGCAGTATTTT.

This clone was counted a few times. V is TRBV5-1 and J is TRBJ2-6; 11 bases fit TRBD2. The CDR3 extends over 17 amino acids. The germline V gene has CDR1 SGHRS and CDR2 YFSETQ. V trimming: 4 bases; J trimming: 4 bases; junction bases outside the gene matches: 7. The CDR3 nucleotides read TGCGCCAGCAGCGCGACTAGCGGGGTTTCCGGGGCCAACGTCCTGACTTTC. Its translation: CASSATSGVSGANVLTF.

The chain employs TRBV9 and TRBJ2-5; 8 bases agree with TRBD2. The CDR3 is made up of 16 amino acids. The V and J ends lost 1 base and 3 bases, in that order; junction bases with no gene match: 8. The germline V gene encodes CDR1 SGDLS and CDR2 YYNGEE. This CDR3 reads CASSVLSGAGEETQYF. CDR3 nucleotides: TGTGCCAGCAGCGTACTATCGGGAGCGGGAGAAGAGACCCAGTACTTC.

The chain links TRBV6-1 to TRBJ2-4; D might be TRBD2 (5 bases). V was trimmed by 6 bases and J by 2 bases, leaving 11 bases between them. Germline V gives CDR1 MNHNS, CDR2 SASEGT. The CDR3 runs 14 residues. For the CDR3, the DNA is TGTGCCAGCAGGGACTTAGAGACCAAAAACATTCAGTACTTC. This gives the protein CASRDLETKNIQYF.

This chain joins TRBV6-1 and TRBJ2-2; the match to TRBD1 covers 8 bases. The CDR3 has 15 residues. Trimming removed 4 bases from V and 3 bases from J; junction bases left unmatched: 4. CDR1 and CDR2 from the germline V gene are MNHNS and SASEGT. The DNA for the CDR3 is TGTGCCAGCAGTGCCAGGGGGCCGTACACCGGGGAGCTGTTTTTT. It is translated as CASSARGPYTGELFF.

This clone was found once. The junction differs from germline at one of its ends, possibly a read error. The chain employs TRBV6-1 and TRBJ2-2, with 8 bases matching TRBD1. The CDR3 covers 14 residues. Germline CDR1 and CDR2: MNHNS and SASEGT. The CDR3 reads CASREDRGTGELFF. Written as DNA, the CDR3 is TGTGCCAGCAGGGAAGACAGGGGCACCGGGGAGCTGTTTTTT.

This clone appeared a single time. The V call is TRBV15, the J call TRBJ1-1; maybe TRBD1 (6 bases). Germline CDR1 LNHNV, CDR2 YYDKDF (reference sequence). V was trimmed by 1 base and J by 10 bases, leaving 10 bases between them. The CDR3 runs 12 residues. CDR3 bases: TGTGCCACCAGCAGAGCCGGGGGGCGAGCTTTCTTT. Amino acid sequence: CATSRAGGRAFF.

The V and J genes are TRBV9 and TRBJ1-3; D gene uncertain. Germline values: CDR1 SGDLS, CDR2 YYNGEE. This CDR3 contains 16 residues. With 2 bases removed from V and 0 bases from J, the gap between germline ends came to 12 bases. CDR3 in DNA: TGTGCCAGCAGCGTTTCTCCCTTGAGCTCTGGAAACACCATATATTTT. This encodes CASSVSPLSSGNTIYF.

This chain uses TRBV7-9 with TRBJ2-5; 8 bases are shared with TRBD2. Trimming removed 7 bases from V and 5 bases from J; junction bases left unmatched: 9. There are 14 residues in the CDR3. Germline V gene sequence: CDR1 SEHNR, CDR2 FQNEAQ (reference sequence). The CDR3 sequence: CASNPGGPIETQYF. In DNA, the CDR3 is TGTGCCAGCAACCCGGGGGGGCCGATTGAGACCCAGTACTTC.

The CDR3 reads CASSAWDRAYEQYV. In DNA, the CDR3 is TGTGCTAGCAGTGCTTGGGACAGGGCCTACGAGCAGTACGTC. This rearrangement joins TRBV2 to TRBJ2-7; 9 bases match TRBD1. The CDR3 runs 14 residues. CDR1 is SNHLY, CDR2 FYNNEI, per germline.

This chain connects TRBV29-1 to TRBJ1-1; 7 nucleotides line up with TRBD1. The V segment lost 7 bases and the J segment 6 bases; nucleotides outside the gene matches: 11. Germline V CDR1 and CDR2: SQVTM, ANQGSEA. The CDR3 sequence is 13 residues long. CDR3 amino acids: CSGSTGLGAEAFF. The CDR3 DNA sequence: TGCAGCGGTTCGACAGGGTTGGGCGCTGAAGCTTTCTTT.

The chain employs TRBV29-1 and TRBJ1-1; 7 positions match TRBD1. Trimming at V came to 2 bases and at J to 1 base, leaving 7 bases not matched to a gene. Germline CDR1 and CDR2: SQVTM and ANQGSEA. The CDR3 has 15 residues. CDR3 protein: CSVEWLDRANTEAFF. The CDR3 DNA reads TGCAGCGTTGAATGGCTAGACAGGGCGAACACTGAAGCTTTCTTT.

The V and J genes are TRBV30 and TRBJ1-3; 8 bases line up with TRBD1. Germline V CDR1 and CDR2: GTSNPN, SVGIG (reference sequence). With 7 bases clipped from V and 2 bases from J, the junction kept 4 bases outside the gene matches. The CDR3 contains 13 residues. The CDR3 coding sequence is TGTGCCTTATCACAGGGGGCTGGAAACACCATATATTTT. This sequence encodes CALSQGAGNTIYF. Looking up the rest from reference TRBV30 and TRBJ1-3 gives the full variable domain: SQTIHQWPATLVQPVGSPLSLECTVEGTSNPNLYWYRQAAGRGLQLLFYSVGIGQISSEVPQNLSASRPQDRQFILSSKKLLLSDSGFYLCALSQGAGNTIYFGEGSWLTVV.

This chain joins TRBV5-1 and TRBJ2-3; TRBD2 aligns across 7 bases. The CDR3 runs to 21 residues. Germline CDR1 is SGHRS and CDR2 is YFSETQ. The V segment lost 0 bases and the J segment 1 base; nucleotides outside the gene matches: 20. DNA of the CDR3: TGCGCCAGCAGCTTGGCCCGTGATAGCGGGCCTCCTTTGGGGGGCACAGATACGCAGTATTTT. This encodes CASSLARDSGPPLGGTDTQYF.

This clone was recorded once. The chain couples TRBV30 to TRBJ2-3, with D perhaps TRBD1 (6 bases). This CDR3 is 13 amino acids long. V lost 3 bases and J lost 6, with 13 bases in between. Germline V gives CDR1 GTSNPN, CDR2 SVGIG (reference sequence). The CDR3 nucleotides are TGTGCCTGGAGCGGAGACAGGCTGGATACGCAGTATTTT. Its protein product is CAWSGDRLDTQYF.

This clone was found once. The V call is TRBV5-1, the J call TRBJ2-7, with 12 bases identical to TRBD1. V trimming: 2 bases; J trimming: 4 bases; junction bases outside the gene matches: 10. This CDR3 region has 17 residues. Germline-derived CDR1 and CDR2 are SGHRS and YFSETQ. The CDR3 DNA follows: TGCGCCAGCAGCTTACGGTCCTCGGGACAGGGGGCTTACGAGCAGTACTTC. The encoded protein is CASSLRSSGQGAYEQYF.

The rearrangement links TRBV9 to TRBJ2-3; D perhaps matches TRBD2 (7 bases). Trimming left V 4 bases short and J 4 bases short, with 13 bases between. The CDR3 is made up of 14 amino acids. Per germline, CDR1 SGDLS and CDR2 YYNGEE. CDR3: CASSTWGGPDTQYF. CDR3 DNA: TGTGCCAGCAGCACTTGGGGGGGCCCAGATACGCAGTATTTT.

J is TRBJ2-2 and V is TRBV2; 7 bases are a match to TRBD1. CDR3 length: 14 amino acids. The V gene's germline CDR1 is SNHLY and CDR2 FYNNEI. The ends lost 8 bases at V and 4 bases at J; junction bases unmatched: 7. CDR3 loop: CASQDRTFTGELFF. The DNA of the CDR3 is TGTGCCAGCCAGGACAGGACCTTCACCGGGGAGCTGTTTTTT.

This chain uses TRBV19 with TRBJ2-3, with 7 bases identical to TRBD1. The length of the CDR3 is 14 residues. Germline CDR1 is LNHDA and CDR2 is SQIVND (reference sequence). Unmatched junction bases numbered 7, after V lost 8 bases and J lost 2 bases. CDR3 DNA: TGTGCCAGTGGCAGACAGGGCTCCACAGATACGCAGTATTTT. It is translated as CASGRQGSTDTQYF.

This rearrangement joins TRBV9 to TRBJ1-1; TRBD1 matches 8 bases. Losses at the gene ends were 2 bases for V and 4 bases for J; bases not matched to a gene: 4. The germline CDR1 and CDR2 sequences are SGDLS and YYNGEE. The CDR3 is made up of 14 amino acids. Written as DNA, the CDR3 is TGTGCCAGCAGCGTCATACAGGGGGGCACTGAAGCTTTCTTT. It codes for CASSVIQGGTEAFF.

The chain uses TRBV7-9 and TRBJ1-2; a weak D match, TRBD1 (5 bases). The CDR3 runs 13 residues. Germline V gene data show CDR1 as SEHNR and CDR2 as FQNEAQ (reference sequence). V lost 7 bases and J lost 7, with 16 bases in between. CDR3 in amino acids: CASTPTGDAGYTF. Here the CDR3 DNA reads TGTGCCAGCACTCCCACGGGGGATGCTGGCTACACCTTC.